Listed below are T cell receptor beta chains from one sample, sequenced in a study of blood T cell repertoires in COVID-19. This table comes from immunoSEQ multiplex PCR, and its TCRdb copy is limited to in-frame clones, with some not included. The table has roughly 41,000 clones, 88% seen once; the top ten hold 4.8%. The sequencing sample was made of peripheral blood. These receptors all come from a human donor in a cohort sampled during active COVID-19. The CDR3 runs from the conserved cysteine through the conserved F or W. D genes are given only for firm matches. Size is stated for part of the rows, as once, few or many counts, or as a class when the clone is expanded.

size	V	J	D	DNA	CDR3
NA	TRBV5-6	TRBJ2-7	TRBD2	TGTGCCAGCAGCCTCAGCGGGGTGGCCACGGGCGAGCAGTACTTC	CASSLSGVATGEQYF
NA	TRBV28	TRBJ1-2	NA	TGTGCCAGCAGTTTATGGCAGGCTGGTGGCTACACCTTC	CASSLWQAGGYTF
NA	TRBV6-5	TRBJ2-1	NA	TGTGCCAGCAGTTACTCTGGCGGAGGCTACAATGAGCAGTTCTTC	CASSYSGGGYNEQFF
NA	TRBV2	TRBJ2-2	NA	TGTGCCAGCAAAAAGCTGGACTCCTTCGGGGAGCTGTTTTTT	CASKKLDSFGELFF
NA	TRBV30	TRBJ2-7	TRBD1	TGTGCCTGGAGTGGACAGGGACAGGGGATAGGGGAGCAGTACTTC	CAWSGQGQGIGEQYF
few	TRBV29-1	TRBJ1-1	NA	TGCAGCGTTGATAACGGGTACCAAGCTTTCTTT	CSVDNGYQAFF
NA	TRBV4-1	TRBJ2-3	TRBD1	TGCGCCAGCAGCCGGGACAGGTACACAGATACGCAGTATTTT	CASSRDRYTDTQYF
NA	TRBV27	TRBJ1-6	TRBD1	TGTGCCAGCAGTGCGGGGACAGGGGTTTCACCCCTCCACTTT	CASSAGTGVSPLHF
NA	TRBV5-6	TRBJ1-1	NA	TGTGCCAGCAGCTTGGACAGGAGGAACACTGAAGCTTTCTTT	CASSLDRRNTEAFF
once	TRBV28	TRBJ2-7	NA	TGTGCCAGCAGTTTAACACCCCTCTACGAGCAGTACTTC	CASSLTPLYEQYF
NA	TRBV9	TRBJ2-7	TRBD2	TGTGCCAGCAGCGTAGCTAGCGGCCCGTCCTACGAGCAGTACTTC	CASSVASGPSYEQYF
NA	TRBV4-2	TRBJ2-7	TRBD2	TGTGCCAGCAGCCAGAAACTAGCGGGAGGTGCTGAGCAGTACTTC	CASSQKLAGGAEQYF
once	TRBV12-3/TRBV12-4	TRBJ2-5	NA	TGTGCCAGCTCAGGGGAAGAGACCCAGTACTTC	CASSGEETQYF
NA	TRBV5-1	TRBJ1-1	NA	TGCGCCAGCAGCTTGGAGGCGAGGCAGCAGAACACTGAAGCTTTCTTT	CASSLEARQQNTEAFF
NA	TRBV5-1	TRBJ2-1	TRBD2	TGCGCCAGCAGCTATAGCGGGGGGGACACCAATGAGCAGTTCTTC	CASSYSGGDTNEQFF
NA	TRBV21-1	TRBJ2-1	NA	TGTGCCAGCAGCAAAGTCGGGTTTTGCAATGAGCAGTTCTTC	CASSKVGFCNEQFF
once	TRBV11-3	TRBJ2-7	NA	TGTGCCAGCAGCCCAACGGCGGCTACCTCCTACGAGCAGTACTTC	CASSPTAATSYEQYF
few	TRBV28	TRBJ2-6	TRBD1	TGTGCCAGCAGCCCCCCCACAGGGGGCGTTGGGGCCAACGTCCTGACTTTC	CASSPPTGGVGANVLTF
NA	TRBV6-4	TRBJ2-3	TRBD2	TGTGCCAGCAGTGAAGGTAGCGGGCCCACAGATACGCAGTATTTT	CASSEGSGPTDTQYF
few	TRBV6-4	TRBJ2-3	NA	TGTGCCAGCAGTGACTCAGTAGCAAGCACAGATACGCAGTATTTT	CASSDSVASTDTQYF
once	TRBV28	TRBJ1-2	NA	TGTGCCAGCAGTTTAGTTCCAGGGGATGTGAGAGGCTACACCTTC	CASSLVPGDVRGYTF
once	TRBV20-1	TRBJ2-1	TRBD2	TGCAGTGCTAGTGGGGGGGACTGGGTTAATGAGCAGTTCTTC	CSASGGDWVNEQFF
NA	TRBV11-2	TRBJ2-7	NA	TGTGCCAGCAGCTTAGACAGGTACTCCTACGAGCAGTACTTC	CASSLDRYSYEQYF
NA	TRBV28	TRBJ2-1	TRBD2	TGTGCCAGCAGTCTGGGACTAGCGGGGGGGGATGAGCAGTTCTTC	CASSLGLAGGDEQFF
NA	TRBV19	TRBJ2-7	NA	TGTGCCAGTAGTATGTCGTTCTCCTACGAGCAGTACTTC	CASSMSFSYEQYF
NA	TRBV10-1	TRBJ1-1	TRBD1	TGCGCCAGCAGTTCGGGACAGGGCACTGAAGCTTTCTTT	CASSSGQGTEAFF
NA	TRBV11-2	TRBJ2-1	TRBD2	TGTGCCAGCAGCCTAAACCGGGGGGGGATTAGCCATGAGCAGTTCTTC	CASSLNRGGISHEQFF
NA	TRBV24-1	TRBJ1-5	TRBD1	TGTGCCACCAGTGACCCCGGACAGGGCGCGAGCAATCAGCCCCAGCATTTT	CATSDPGQGASNQPQHF
NA	TRBV21-1	TRBJ2-7	NA	TGTGCCAGCAGCAAATGCTCAACTAGCGTCCCCTACGAGCAGTACTTC	CASSKCSTSVPYEQYF
NA	TRBV28	TRBJ2-5	NA	TGTGCCAGCAGTTTGGGGCCCAACACCCCACCCCAGTACTTC	CASSLGPNTPPQYF
NA	TRBV13	TRBJ1-6	TRBD1	TGTGCCAGCAGCCTGGGGGCAGGGGGTAGTTCACCCCTCCACTTT	CASSLGAGGSSPLHF
NA	TRBV5-1	TRBJ2-1	TRBD1	TGCGCCAGCAGCCGGACAGGGGATAGCAATGAGCAGTTCTTC	CASSRTGDSNEQFF
NA	TRBV5-4	TRBJ2-3	TRBD1	TGTGCCAGCAGCTTACCGGGACAGGACACAGATACGCAGTATTTT	CASSLPGQDTDTQYF
NA	TRBV18	TRBJ1-3	NA	TGTGCCACCACCCCGAAGTCTGCCGGCTCTGGAAACACCATATATTTT	CATTPKSAGSGNTIYF
NA	TRBV7-9	TRBJ2-6	TRBD1	TGTGCCAGCAGCTTAGGGACAGGGGTTGGGGCCAACGTCCTGACTTTC	CASSLGTGVGANVLTF
NA	TRBV3-1/TRBV3-2	TRBJ1-1	TRBD1	TGTGCCAGCAGCCAAGCGGGACAGGGTTGGGCTGAAGCTTTCTTT	CASSQAGQGWAEAFF
NA	TRBV18	TRBJ2-7	TRBD1	TGTGCCAGCTCACCACGCAGGGGGACAACCTCCTACGAGCAGTACTTC	CASSPRRGTTSYEQYF
once	TRBV2	TRBJ1-1	NA	TGTGCCAGCAGTGTCGTTCGGACTGAAGCTTTCTTT	CASSVVRTEAFF
NA	TRBV28	TRBJ1-1	TRBD1	TGTGCCAGCAACCCGGGACAGGGACCCACTGAAGCTTTCTTT	CASNPGQGPTEAFF
NA	TRBV7-8	TRBJ2-7	NA	TGTGCCAGCAGCCCCGTTACAGATTGGGCCAGCTACGAGCAGTACTTC	CASSPVTDWASYEQYF
few	TRBV19	TRBJ1-5	TRBD1	TGTGCCAGTCGACCTAAAGAGTACAGGGGAAGTCAGCCCCAGCATTTT	CASRPKEYRGSQPQHF
NA	TRBV28	TRBJ2-5	TRBD2	TGTGCCAGCAGGCGGGGACTAGCGGGACAGGAGACCCAGTACTTC	CASRRGLAGQETQYF
NA	TRBV28	TRBJ2-4	TRBD1	TGTGCCAGCAGCCCGGGGACAGGGGGTGTAGACATTCAGTACTTC	CASSPGTGGVDIQYF
once	TRBV19	TRBJ2-3	TRBD1	TGTGCCAGTAGTATAGATCAGGGGGCGGGAGATACGCAGTATTTT	CASSIDQGAGDTQYF
once	TRBV6-4	TRBJ1-1	NA	TGTGCCAGCAGTCCCGGCCCGGGGAACACTGAAGCTTTCTTT	CASSPGPGNTEAFF
NA	TRBV7-9	TRBJ2-7	NA	TGTGCCAGCAGCTTAGTAGCGCTTAGCTCCTACGAGCAGTACTTC	CASSLVALSSYEQYF
NA	TRBV19	TRBJ1-5	NA	TGTGCCAGTAGTCGACAGCTAAATCAGCCCCAGCATTTT	CASSRQLNQPQHF
NA	TRBV4-2	TRBJ2-1	NA	TGTGCCAGCAGCCCCGACTGGTACCTCGAGCAGTTCTTC	CASSPDWYLEQFF
NA	TRBV19	TRBJ2-7	TRBD2	TGTGCCAGTAGTATAGCGGCTAGCGGGTTGGACGAGCAGTACTTC	CASSIAASGLDEQYF
NA	TRBV19	TRBJ2-7	NA	TGTGCCAGTACCGCAGGACAGACGCCCTCCTACGAGCAGTACTTC	CASTAGQTPSYEQYF
NA	TRBV5-1	TRBJ1-6	TRBD1	TGCGCCAGCAGCTTGGATATGGGACAGGGTGGATCACCCCTCCACTTT	CASSLDMGQGGSPLHF
NA	TRBV5-1	TRBJ2-5	NA	TGCGCCAGCAGCGACCCATCTGGGGGGGAGACCCAGTACTTC	CASSDPSGGETQYF
NA	TRBV5-6	TRBJ1-6	NA	TGTGCCAGCAGCTCCCCAGGGGCCCAAGCACCCCTCCACTTT	CASSSPGAQAPLHF